This T cell receptor beta chain appears in the sequencing data of a study of T cell clusters in autoimmune cytopenias (dated by TCRdb to 2018 to 2020). Concerning the study at large: A median TRB sequencing depth of roughly 47,000 reads per sample was reached, and a median of approximately 2,500 distinct TRB clonotypes per sample was obtained. Alongside healthy, CLL and autoimmune hepatitis controls, autoimmune cytopenia patients had their peripheral blood TRB and IGH repertoires sequenced at active disease and again during treatment follow-up. The goal of the study was to find out whether patients with autoimmune cytopenia have a disease-specific immune repertoire signature that could be used as a blood-based biomarker.

TRB amplification used approximately 0.25 ug of peripheral blood genomic DNA, some 38,000 genome equivalents, per sample. Looking up the germline V gene (reference sequence) yields CDR1 GTSNPN and CDR2 SVGIG. The CDR3 spans 14 residues, from the cysteine through the phenylalanine. The record lacks a DNA sequence. TRB rearrangements were amplified by multiplex PCR following a touch-down protocol, with the TRB-A and TRB-B primer pools mixed in one tube. Two consecutive PCR reactions with Phusion HS II polymerase added Illumina adapters and sample indices to the amplicons. The amplicons were purified from gel with the NucleoSpin Gel and PCR Clean-up kit, after which the amplicons were quantified by Qubit and checked for quality on an Agilent 2100 Bioanalyzer. Libraries were sequenced on an Illumina MiSeq using 600-cycle, single-indexed, paired-end runs. Per the authors' processing: Alignment and assembly of TRB reads were performed with MiXCR version 2.1.12 and the default MiXCR reference library. A clone was defined by each unique CDR3 nucleotide sequence, and the analysis included only productive sequences with two or more reads. Alpha-parameterized diversity profiles (alpha 0 to 5), including the Shannon (alpha 1) and Simpson (alpha 2) indices, were computed with an R script to assess repertoire diversity. The tcR package was used to compute combinatorial TRB VJ usage, and cohorts were compared on this usage by principal component analysis with ade4. Using GLIPH, TCRbeta CDR3s were clustered on pairs of cohorts matched for age and read depth, and a Wilcoxon test was used to compare cluster frequencies. Following reprocessing of the reads by TCRdb, the data hold one row per CDR3 protein sequence and no DNA is available. TCRdb, not the original authors, processed these V and J calls. The sample's table covers around 8,000 distinct CDR3 sequences. Jointly, the top ten make up 4.7% of the sample.

The paper as a whole reports these results and caveats: The GLIPH analysis suggested a lack of physiological T cell clusters in primary autoimmune cytopenia patients, since some 46 clusters were exclusive to healthy donors whereas about 18 were exclusive to patients. The TRB repertoire shifts, including less even repertoires in secondary cytopenia and CLL, mostly reflected lymphoma bias and not autoimmunity. The cluster-lack signature was not seen for secondary cytopenia versus CLL, apparently masked by the dominant lymphoma-associated repertoire. Compared with active autoimmune hepatitis patients, healthy donors had almost three times as many exclusive TRB clusters, a finding consistent with an autoimmunity-wide signature. The T cell clusters were defined in silico only, and their functional role remained to be validated experimentally.

To note about this clonotype: What antigen it recognizes has not been identified.

The V gene is TRBV30 and the J gene is TRBJ2-5; the D gene TCRdb calls, TRBD2, cannot be checked with no DNA. The sequence was obtained from a human donor with an autoimmune cytopenia or autoimmune hepatitis (not recorded which). The specimen was peripheral blood. The CDR3 region reads CAWSGDWRRETQYF. The entire variable domain, with the stretches around the CDR3 drawn from the reference TRBV30 and TRBJ2-5 proteins, is SQTIHQWPATLVQPVGSPLSLECTVEGTSNPNLYWYRQAAGRGLQLLFYSVGIGQISSEVPQNLSASRPQDRQFILSSKKLLLSDSGFYLCAWSGDWRRETQYFGPGTRLLVL.